This record concerns one TCR beta chain sequence. The source of the sample is a study of control samples from healthy donors and cancer patients. The method was immunoSEQ multiplex PCR; TCRdb's version includes in-frame clones alone and lacks a portion of them. This table holds 90,000 to 150,000 clones, about 87% found once. The CDR3 is 17 amino acids. Trimming took 5 bases from V and 2 from J; bases not matched to a gene: 11. What was sequenced was blood. The sequence was collected from a man aged 40-50 years in good health. This chain connects TRBV23-1 to TRBJ2-2; 7 bases align to TRBD1. TRBV23-1 is an ORF, and what it does is uncertain. The CDR3 sequence is CASSSQRGPHNTGELFF. The CDR3 region has the DNA TGCGCCAGCAGTTCCCAGAGGGGGCCTCATAACACCGGGGAGCTGTTTTTT.